The entry that follows covers one TCR beta chain sequence. Its antigen is as yet unknown. Data came from immunoSEQ multiplex PCR; TCRdb stores just in-frame clones and leaves some out. The sample has about 120,000 clones; 85% to 90% are singletons. The sample is drawn from a study of T cell responses to AZD1222 COVID-19 vaccine. Study in general: The analysis combined second doses at about 4 or about 12 weeks.

Study observations and caveats: Two AZD1222 administrations were followed by greater Spike-specific TCR breadth and depth. Among the donors, most were white British and more were female, and clonal diversity was possibly underestimated. Repertoires were obtained only post-peak T cell response.

The CDR3 has 16 residues. V dropped 2 bases and J dropped 1 base, with 14 bases sitting between them. Germline values: CDR1 SEHNR, CDR2 FQNEAQ (reference sequence). This receptor was obtained from an adult in good health. This chain links TRBV7-9 with TRBJ1-1; tentative D call: TRBD1 (5 bases). Sample: peripheral blood, taken on day 0 of AZD1222 vaccination. The CDR3 sequence is CASSLSEGQPNTEAFF. Here the CDR3 DNA reads TGTGCCAGCAGCTTAAGCGAGGGGCAGCCGAACACTGAAGCTTTCTTT.